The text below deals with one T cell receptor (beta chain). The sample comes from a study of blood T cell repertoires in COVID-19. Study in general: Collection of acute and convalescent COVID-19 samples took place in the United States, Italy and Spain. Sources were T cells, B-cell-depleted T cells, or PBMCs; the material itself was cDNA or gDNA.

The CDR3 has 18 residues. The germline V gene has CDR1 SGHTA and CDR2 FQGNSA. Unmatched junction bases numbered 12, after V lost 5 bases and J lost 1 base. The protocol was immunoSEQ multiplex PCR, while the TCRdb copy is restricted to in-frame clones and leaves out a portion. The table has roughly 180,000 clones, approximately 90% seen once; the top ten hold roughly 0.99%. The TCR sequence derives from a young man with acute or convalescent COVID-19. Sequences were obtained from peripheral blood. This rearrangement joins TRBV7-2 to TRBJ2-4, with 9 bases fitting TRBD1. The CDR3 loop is CASSAPTTGGRAKNIQYF. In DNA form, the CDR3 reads TGTGCCAGCAGCGCACCTACTACAGGGGGCAGGGCCAAAAACATTCAGTACTTC. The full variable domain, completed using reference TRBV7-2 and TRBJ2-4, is GAGVSQSPSNKVTEKGKDVELRCDPISGHTALYWYRQSLGQGLEFLIYFQGNSAPDKSGLPSDRFSAERTGGSVSTLTIQRTQQEDSAVYLCASSAPTTGGRAKNIQYFGAGTRLSVL.